These 14 T cell receptor beta chains were all obtained from the same sample, sequenced in a study of regulatory T cells in long-lasting Graves disease. As for time point: persistent/refractory GD, antithyroid drugs over 5 years with positive TRAb. PBMCs were the source of the RNA used for TCR sequencing. Arm-PCR of CDR3 regions and iRepertoire HTBI primers were used to build TCR beta libraries. Each CDR3 protein gets one entry after TCRdb re-called the multiplex PCR reads with MiXCR. The data contain a few hundred thousand distinct CDR3 sequences, roughly 21% of them singletons. Sequences were derived from peripheral blood mononuclear cells (PBMCs), sampled when the disease was refractory, from a patient treated with antithyroid drugs. Source of these receptors: a female donor with Graves disease.

The chain is built from TRBV6-2 or TRBV6-3 and TRBJ2-3, with D unclear. Trimming cost V 0 bases and J 4 bases, with 8 bases left between them. The length of the CDR3 is 14 residues. Germline loops: CDR1 MNHEY, CDR2 SVGEGT. The chain's CDR3 is CASSYSPSSDTQYF. CDR3 coding DNA: TGTGCCAGCAGTTACTCTCCCAGCTCAGATACGCAGTATTTT.

The sample holds many counts of this clonotype. CDR3 nucleotide sequence: TGTGCCAGCAGCCAACCCACAGGGCTACTCCGCTACGAGCAGTACTTC. This codes for CASSQPTGLLRYEQYF. V is TRBV28 and J is TRBJ2-7, with a weak D call TRBD1 (6 bases). Trimming took 6 bases from V and 3 from J, leaving 21 bases between them. The CDR3 loop spans 16 amino acids. Per germline, CDR1 MDHEN and CDR2 SYDVKM.

The chain is built from TRBV4-1 and TRBJ1-1, with D unresolved. V lost 2 bases and J lost 5, with 15 bases in between. In germline, CDR1 is MGHRA, CDR2 YSYEKL. The CDR3 is made up of 15 amino acids. The CDR3 reads CASSQKITGPTEAFF. The CDR3 DNA sequence: TGCGCCAGCAGCCAAAAGATAACGGGCCCGACTGAAGCTTTCTTT.

Ten or more counts support this clonotype. The CDR3 loop reads CASSPGGFGEKLFF. CDR3 in DNA: TGTGCCAGCAGTCCCGGGGGGTTCGGTGAAAAACTGTTTTTT. V is TRBV28 and J is TRBJ1-4; possibly TRBD1 for D (5 bases). The CDR3 sequence is 14 residues long. Germline values: CDR1 MDHEN, CDR2 SYDVKM. V lost 5 bases and J 7 bases, leaving 14 bases between the germline ends.

This clonotype appeared a few times. The chain uses TRBV5-1 and TRBJ2-7; TRBD1 is a possible D gene (6 bases). V was trimmed by 5 bases and J by 4 bases, leaving 19 bases between them. Germline V lookup: CDR1 SGHRS, CDR2 YFSETQ. The CDR3 length is 15 residues. CDR3 amino acids: CASSDTQGLGYEQYF. As DNA, the CDR3 is TGCGCCAGCAGTGACACACAGGGATTGGGGTACGAGCAGTACTTC.

The V gene is TRBV6-5, the J gene TRBJ2-2; D remains unclear. CDR1 and CDR2 (germline): MNHEY, SVGAGI. This CDR3 is 15 amino acids long. Deletions cut 2 bases from V and 3 bases from J, with 10 bases between. The CDR3 sequence: CASSYLGLYTGELFF. The CDR3 DNA follows: TGTGCCAGCAGTTACCTTGGTCTATACACCGGGGAGCTGTTTTTT.

This clonotype was observed at least ten times. The chain joins TRBV27 to TRBJ1-2, with D possibly TRBD1 on 6 matching bases. V lost 4 bases, J lost 4 bases, and 19 bases lay in between. The CDR3 runs to 16 residues. Germline lookup yields CDR1 MNHEY and CDR2 SMNVEV (reference sequence). DNA for the CDR3: TGTGCCAGCAGTTCCACTCACCCAGGGGCCTCCTATGGCTACACCTTC. Its translation: CASSSTHPGASYGYTF.

This clonotype was counted many times. CDR3 nucleotides: TGTGCCAGTAAGTTTGGACAGGGCTATGGCTACACCTTC. Translating it yields CASKFGQGYGYTF. V and J are TRBV19 and TRBJ1-2; 8 bases align to TRBD1. Trimming at V came to 7 bases and at J to 4 bases, leaving 5 bases not matched to a gene. Germline CDR1 LNHDA, CDR2 SQIVND (reference sequence). CDR3 length equals 13 residues.

This clonotype was detected ten times or more. This chain joins TRBV6-5 and TRBJ2-4, with 8 bases identical to TRBD2. The V gene's germline CDR1 is MNHEY and CDR2 SVGAGI. The length of the CDR3 is 15 residues. Trimming removed 0 bases from V and 5 bases from J; junction bases left unmatched: 3. The CDR3 DNA reads TGTGCCAGCAGTTACTCGAGTAGCGGGGAAAACATTCAGTACTTC. This translates into CASSYSSSGENIQYF.

In this sample, this clonotype turned up many times. V usage is TRBV28 and J usage is TRBJ1-4; D gene unclear. V lost 3 bases to trimming and J lost 4 bases, with 9 bases between them. The CDR3 has 14 amino acids. In germline, CDR1 is MDHEN, CDR2 SYDVKM. The CDR3 DNA follows: TGTGCCAGCAGTTTTGGTCGGATTAATGAAAAACTGTTTTTT. As protein: CASSFGRINEKLFF.

The genes are TRBV28 and TRBJ2-1; no definite D call. The length of the CDR3 is 14 residues. Germline-derived CDR1 and CDR2 are MDHEN and SYDVKM. Trimming cost V 0 bases and J 9 bases, with 12 bases left between them. The CDR3 is CASSLCVRGCEQFF. In DNA form, the CDR3 reads TGTGCCAGCAGTTTATGCGTCAGAGGTTGTGAGCAGTTCTTC. Together with reference TRBV28 and TRBJ2-1, the CDR3 gives the full variable domain: DVKVTQSSRYLVKRTGEKVFLECVQDMDHENMFWYRQDPGLGLRLIYFSYDVKMKEKGDIPEGYSVSREKKERFSLILESASTNQTSMYLCASSLCVRGCEQFFGPGTRLTVL.

This clonotype came up once. V and J are TRBV6-2 or TRBV6-3 and TRBJ2-3; no reliable D call. CDR1 and CDR2 (germline): MNHEY, SVGEGT. The CDR3 has 15 residues. The V end was cut by 4 bases, the J end by 0 bases, with 11 bases between. The CDR3: CASSSRGSSTDTQYF. The DNA for the CDR3 is TGTGCCAGCAGTTCCAGAGGAAGTAGCACAGATACGCAGTATTTT.

This clonotype was seen ten or more times. Here the CDR3 DNA reads TGTGCCAGCAGTCACGCACTGCCACCTCCCTACGAGCAGTACTTC. Translating it yields CASSHALPPPYEQYF. V usage is TRBV6-1 and J usage is TRBJ2-7; D is unresolved. This CDR3 is 15 amino acids long. The germline gives CDR1 MNHNS, CDR2 SASEGT. Between the trimmed V and J ends, which lost 5 bases and 2 bases, there was a span of 16 bases.

This clonotype was detected many times. J is TRBJ1-5 and V is TRBV7-9; D gene unclear. Trimming cost V 1 base and J 6 bases, with 7 bases left between them. The CDR3 covers 13 residues. Per germline, CDR1 SEHNR and CDR2 FQNEAQ (reference sequence). The CDR3 spells CASSLGIGQPQHF. DNA for the CDR3: TGTGCCAGCAGCTTAGGGATCGGTCAGCCCCAGCATTTT.